These T cell receptor beta chains were read from a single sample in a study of early T cells in non-severe SARS-CoV-2 infection. TCRdb used MiXCR to reprocess the 5' RACE reads, holding one entry per CDR3 protein. The sample lists tens of thousands of distinct CDR3 sequences, approximately 13% occurring once. The source material was whole blood, sampled at baseline. The origin of the receptors is an adult who was a healthcare worker with PCR-confirmed SARS-CoV-2 infection or an uninfected control (not recorded which). Both conserved end residues are part of each CDR3. A D gene is named only where the DNA matches it firmly. Expanded clones are given a class, and other clones once, few, many or no size at all.

abundance	d_gene	v_gene	j_gene	CDR3nt	CDR3aa
-	TRBD1	TRBV6-1	TRBJ2-1	TGTGCCAGCAGGAGAATTGGGACAGGGGTCCTCAGCTCCTACAATGAGCAGTTCTTC	CASRRIGTGVLSSYNEQFF
few	TRBD1	TRBV12-3/TRBV12-4	TRBJ1-1	TGTGCCAGCAGTCGAAGGCAGGGGGTTCACACTGAAGCTTTCTTT	CASSRRQGVHTEAFF
-	TRBD2	TRBV4-2	TRBJ2-3	TGTGCCAGCAGCCCACTAGCGGGGGGGCAATATACGCAGTATTTT	CASSPLAGGQYTQYF
-	-	TRBV20-1	TRBJ1-1	TGCAGTTCCCCCGGGGCTGAAGCTTTCTTT	CSSPGAEAFF
-	TRBD1	TRBV11-2	TRBJ2-3	TGTGCCAGCAGCTGGGGACAGGGATCTGATACGCAGTATTTT	CASSWGQGSDTQYF
few	-	TRBV5-4	TRBJ2-7	TGTGCCAGCAGCTATCGCGGTGTTTCCGAGCAGTACTTC	CASSYRGVSEQYF
many	-	TRBV5-6	TRBJ2-1	TGTGCCAGCAGATGGACTTATAGCTCCTACAATGAGCAGTTCTTC	CASRWTYSSYNEQFF
few	-	TRBV24-1	TRBJ2-1	TGTGCCACCAGTGACCCCGGGGGAGACTCCTACAATGAGCAGTTCTTC	CATSDPGGDSYNEQFF
-	TRBD1	TRBV25-1	TRBJ1-1	TGTGCCAGCAGTGATCCGCGGACAGGGGGGCCTGAAGCTTTCTTT	CASSDPRTGGPEAFF
-	-	TRBV6-6	TRBJ1-1	TGTGCCAGCAGCTACGGGACCCAGGGCACTGAAGCTTTCTTT	CASSYGTQGTEAFF
few	TRBD2	TRBV29-1	TRBJ2-7	TGCAGCGTTGTCCTGGGGGCTAGCGGGGCCTACGAGCAGTACTTC	CSVVLGASGAYEQYF
few	TRBD2	TRBV5-1	TRBJ2-7	TGCGCCAGCAGCCTAGCGGTGGACACGACCTACGAGCAGTACTTC	CASSLAVDTTYEQYF
-	-	TRBV5-1	TRBJ2-1	TGCGCCAGCAGTTTTTTTTCGGGGGCCAACAATGAGCAGTTCTTC	CASSFFSGANNEQFF
-	TRBD1	TRBV19	TRBJ2-7	TGTGCCAGTAGCCCAGACAGGGACGAGCAGTACTTC	CASSPDRDEQYF
many	-	TRBV14	TRBJ1-6	TGTGCCAGCAGCCAGCTGGACAGCAATAATTCACCCCTCCACTTT	CASSQLDSNNSPLHF
few	-	TRBV7-3	TRBJ2-1	TGTGCCAGCAGCTTGCAGCGTCGAGCCAACAATGAGCAGTTCTTC	CASSLQRRANNEQFF